The clone carrying this T cell receptor beta chain was picked up a small number of times. At the DNA level, this CDR3 is encoded by other sequences in the same sample as well. V gave up 7 bases and J gave up 5 bases, with 10 bases separating them. This CDR3 is 12 amino acids long. Germline V gives CDR1 SGHRS, CDR2 YFSETQ. Some clones are missing from TCRdb's copy, which holds only in-frame ones; the method was immunoSEQ multiplex PCR. The sample lists around 100,000 clones; 75% to 85% were seen once. This specimen belongs to a study of blood T cell repertoires in COVID-19. The receptor's source is a man between 65 and 80 years old with acute or convalescent COVID-19. The sequenced sample was peripheral blood. This chain links TRBV5-1 with TRBJ2-1, with a weak D call TRBD1 (6 bases). The CDR3 nucleotides are TGCGCCAGCCGAACAGGGAACAATGAGCAGTTCTTC. This sequence encodes CASRTGNNEQFF. The variable domain in full, completed from reference TRBV5-1 and TRBJ2-1, reads KAGVTQTPRYLIKTRGQQVTLSCSPISGHRSVSWYQQTPGQGLQFLFEYFSETQRNKGNFPGRFSGRQFSNSRSEMNVSTLELGDSALYLCASRTGNNEQFFGPGTRLTVL.